Listed below are T cell receptor beta chains from one sample, sequenced in a study of shared clonotypes between healthy human individuals. Method: immunoSEQ multiplex PCR; TCRdb's copy keeps in-frame clones and lacks some. The table lists about 590,000 clones, just under 97% of them singletons. Sequencing was carried out using naive CD8+ T cells sorted from blood. The receptor source for this set is a woman younger than 45 in good health. CDR3s include the opening cysteine and the closing phenylalanine or tryptophan. D genes are given only for firm matches. Some rows have no size entry. The others give once, few or many, or a class for an expanded clone.

clone size: .
J gene: TRBJ2-3
V gene: TRBV30
D gene: .
CDR3 DNA: TGTGCCTGGAGTAGGAATAGCAATCCAGATACGCAGTATTTT
CDR3 protein: CAWSRNSNPDTQYF

clone size: .
J gene: TRBJ2-1
V gene: TRBV5-4
D gene: .
CDR3 DNA: TGTGCCAGCAGCCTGGGGGGACAGTTGGAGTTCTTC
CDR3 protein: CASSLGGQLEFF

clone size: .
J gene: TRBJ2-7
V gene: TRBV21-1
D gene: .
CDR3 DNA: TGTGCCAGCAGCAAACACGGGACACCGTCCTACGAGCAGTACTTC
CDR3 protein: CASSKHGTPSYEQYF

clone size: .
J gene: TRBJ1-3
V gene: TRBV25-1
D gene: .
CDR3 DNA: TGTGCCAGCTGGGGGGAATCTGGAAACACCATATATTTT
CDR3 protein: CASWGESGNTIYF

clone size: .
J gene: TRBJ2-7
V gene: TRBV29-1
D gene: TRBD2
CDR3 DNA: TGCAGCGTTGAGGGAGGGACCAAGGGATACGAGCAGTACTTC
CDR3 protein: CSVEGGTKGYEQYF

clone size: .
J gene: TRBJ1-4
V gene: TRBV28
D gene: .
CDR3 DNA: TGTGCCAGCAGTTTCTTCGGAACCCGGCGTGAAAAACTGTTTTTT
CDR3 protein: CASSFFGTRREKLFF

clone size: .
J gene: TRBJ2-3
V gene: TRBV29-1
D gene: .
CDR3 DNA: TGCAGCGTTGAAACGCGGGACACCAGCCTCCGCACAGATACGCAGTATTTT
CDR3 protein: CSVETRDTSLRTDTQYF

clone size: .
J gene: TRBJ1-2
V gene: TRBV2
D gene: .
CDR3 DNA: TGTGCCAGCAGCCCGGTGGAGGGCCACGGCCCGGATAACTACACCTTC
CDR3 protein: CASSPVEGHGPDNYTF

clone size: .
J gene: TRBJ2-7
V gene: TRBV19
D gene: .
CDR3 DNA: TGTGCCAGTAGTAAGTCGGCAGATTACGAGCAGTACTTC
CDR3 protein: CASSKSADYEQYF

clone size: .
J gene: TRBJ1-5
V gene: TRBV19
D gene: TRBD1
CDR3 DNA: TGTGCCAGTACTCCCTCAGTCGGGGACAGGGAAAATCAGCCCCAGCATTTT
CDR3 protein: CASTPSVGDRENQPQHF

clone size: .
J gene: TRBJ2-1
V gene: TRBV2
D gene: .
CDR3 DNA: TGTGCCAGCAGTAACGGGCACTGGGGTGATGAGCAGTTCTTC
CDR3 protein: CASSNGHWGDEQFF

clone size: .
J gene: TRBJ2-7
V gene: TRBV6-5
D gene: TRBD1
CDR3 DNA: TGTGCCAGCAGTGTAGGACAGGACTACGAGCAGTACTTC
CDR3 protein: CASSVGQDYEQYF

clone size: .
J gene: TRBJ2-7
V gene: TRBV5-6
D gene: .
CDR3 DNA: TGTGCCAGCAGCTTGTGGGGGGCCTACGAGCAGTACTTC
CDR3 protein: CASSLWGAYEQYF

clone size: .
J gene: TRBJ2-7
V gene: TRBV7-9
D gene: TRBD1
CDR3 DNA: TGTGCCAGCAGCCACAAGGACAGGGGAATCTACGAGCAGTACTTC
CDR3 protein: CASSHKDRGIYEQYF

clone size: .
J gene: TRBJ2-7
V gene: TRBV29-1
D gene: .
CDR3 DNA: TGCAGCGTTGAAGCCCCGGACAGCTACGAGCAGTACTTC
CDR3 protein: CSVEAPDSYEQYF

clone size: .
J gene: TRBJ2-7
V gene: TRBV9
D gene: .
CDR3 DNA: TGTGCCAGCAGCGTCCATATTGGTGAGCAGTACTTC
CDR3 protein: CASSVHIGEQYF

clone size: once
J gene: TRBJ2-3
V gene: TRBV11-1
D gene: .
CDR3 DNA: TGTGCCAGCTCGGGATTGAAAGATACGCAGTATTTT
CDR3 protein: CASSGLKDTQYF

clone size: .
J gene: TRBJ2-7
V gene: TRBV30
D gene: TRBD1
CDR3 DNA: TGTGCCTGGAGAGAGACAGGGCTGACCTACGAGCAGTACTTC
CDR3 protein: CAWRETGLTYEQYF

clone size: .
J gene: TRBJ2-7
V gene: TRBV19
D gene: .
CDR3 DNA: TGTGCCAGTAATGGAAACGGGAGCCAATCCTACGAGCAGTACTTC
CDR3 protein: CASNGNGSQSYEQYF

clone size: .
J gene: TRBJ1-5
V gene: TRBV5-1
D gene: TRBD1
CDR3 DNA: TGCGCCAGCAGCGCGGACAGGGAGGAACAGCCCCAGCATTTT
CDR3 protein: CASSADREEQPQHF

clone size: .
J gene: TRBJ1-1
V gene: TRBV27
D gene: TRBD1
CDR3 DNA: TGTGCCAGCAGTTTACAGGGGGCGATGACTGAAGCTTTCTTT
CDR3 protein: CASSLQGAMTEAFF

clone size: .
J gene: TRBJ2-1
V gene: TRBV30
D gene: .
CDR3 DNA: TGTGCCTGGAGTGATTTGAGTCACCGCAATGAGCAGTTCTTC
CDR3 protein: CAWSDLSHRNEQFF

clone size: once
J gene: TRBJ2-7
V gene: TRBV19
D gene: TRBD2
CDR3 DNA: TGTGCCAGTAGTATCGTTCTAGCGGGCCTCTACGAGCAGTACTTC
CDR3 protein: CASSIVLAGLYEQYF

clone size: .
J gene: TRBJ2-7
V gene: TRBV9
D gene: .
CDR3 DNA: TGTGCCAGCAGCGTAGGTCGGGGTTATGACGAGCAGTACTTC
CDR3 protein: CASSVGRGYDEQYF

clone size: once
J gene: TRBJ1-1
V gene: TRBV7-9
D gene: .
CDR3 DNA: TGTGCCAGCAGCTTAGCGAGGAGTGAAGCTTTCTTT
CDR3 protein: CASSLARSEAFF

clone size: .
J gene: TRBJ2-5
V gene: TRBV5-6
D gene: .
CDR3 DNA: TGTGCCAGCAGTTTTGGGGGAGAGACCCAGTACTTC
CDR3 protein: CASSFGGETQYF

clone size: .
J gene: TRBJ2-7
V gene: TRBV19
D gene: TRBD2
CDR3 DNA: TGTGCCAGTAGTCCGACTAGCTCGCATGGCTACGAGCAGTACTTC
CDR3 protein: CASSPTSSHGYEQYF

clone size: once
J gene: TRBJ2-1
V gene: TRBV10-3
D gene: TRBD2
CDR3 DNA: TGTGCCATCAGTGAGATGGCCGGGACTAGCTCCTACAATGAGCAGTTCTTC
CDR3 protein: CAISEMAGTSSYNEQFF

clone size: .
J gene: TRBJ1-1
V gene: TRBV2
D gene: .
CDR3 DNA: TGTGCTGGGCGGGGGGATCTGAACACTGAAGCTTTCTTT
CDR3 protein: CAGRGDLNTEAFF

clone size: .
J gene: TRBJ2-7
V gene: TRBV27
D gene: .
CDR3 DNA: TGTGCCAGCAGCCCGTCGAGGGTTCGGGACTACGAGCAGTACTTC
CDR3 protein: CASSPSRVRDYEQYF

clone size: .
J gene: TRBJ2-7
V gene: TRBV27
D gene: .
CDR3 DNA: TGTGCCAGCAGTCCGCAGGGCCTCTCCTACGAGCAGTACTTC
CDR3 protein: CASSPQGLSYEQYF

clone size: few
J gene: TRBJ1-5
V gene: TRBV4-1
D gene: .
CDR3 DNA: TGCGCCAGCAGCCAAGGGACATTTAGCAATCAGCCCCAGCATTTT
CDR3 protein: CASSQGTFSNQPQHF

clone size: .
J gene: TRBJ2-7
V gene: TRBV2
D gene: TRBD1
CDR3 DNA: TGTGCCAGCAGCGTCGCCGGGACAGTTCTCTACGAGCAGTACTTC
CDR3 protein: CASSVAGTVLYEQYF

clone size: .
J gene: TRBJ2-7
V gene: TRBV4-1
D gene: TRBD1
CDR3 DNA: TGCGCCAGCAGCCAACCAGGGGGTCAAAGGTACGAGCAGTACTTC
CDR3 protein: CASSQPGGQRYEQYF

clone size: .
J gene: TRBJ2-1
V gene: TRBV27
D gene: TRBD1
CDR3 DNA: TGTGCCAGCAAAACCGGGACAGGGTTTAATGAGCAGTTCTTC
CDR3 protein: CASKTGTGFNEQFF

clone size: .
J gene: TRBJ2-7
V gene: TRBV13
D gene: .
CDR3 DNA: TGTGCCAGCAGCTTAGTTTTACAGGGTACACACGAGCAGTACTTC
CDR3 protein: CASSLVLQGTHEQYF